The 8 T cell receptor beta chains presented below share a single source sample, sequenced in a study of follicular helper T cells after annual influenza vaccination. The method was immunoSEQ multiplex PCR; TCRdb's version includes in-frame clones alone and lacks a portion of them. The table includes a few thousand clones, about 81% detected once. Time point given: 2014-2015 season, 7 days after vaccination. The specimen comprised CXCR5- memory CD4+ T cells sorted from blood, sampled 7 days after influenza vaccination. These receptors were collected from an adult who received the influenza vaccine.

This sequence joins TRBV5-1 and TRBJ2-7, with D uncertain. The CDR3 contains 15 residues. V was trimmed by 4 bases and J by 1 base, leaving 15 bases between them. CDR1 is SGHRS, CDR2 YFSETQ, per germline. CDR3: CASSLGSTISYEQYF. CDR3 sequence (DNA): TGCGCCAGCAGCCTGGGCTCGACAATTTCCTACGAGCAGTACTTC.

The V call is TRBV5-1, the J call TRBJ2-2, with D tentatively TRBD1 (5 bases). The CDR3 loop spans 15 amino acids. Germline V gene sequence: CDR1 SGHRS, CDR2 YFSETQ. V lost 0 bases, J lost 4 bases, and 10 bases lay in between. The CDR3 bases are TGCGCCAGCAGCTTGGTTAACAGGCTCACCGGGGAGCTGTTTTTT. The encoded protein is CASSLVNRLTGELFF.

Only a few counts were recorded for this clone. The CDR3: CASSEGIGRAYEQYF. As DNA, the CDR3 is TGTGCCAGCAGTGAAGGTATAGGGAGAGCCTACGAGCAGTACTTC. The rearrangement uses TRBV6-1 and TRBJ2-7, with D maybe TRBD2 (5 bases). This CDR3 comprises 15 residues. Between the trimmed V and J ends, which lost 1 base and 2 bases, there was a span of 12 bases. Germline CDR1 reads MNHNS; CDR2 reads SASEGT.

The rearrangement uses TRBV20-1 and TRBJ2-7; D gene ambiguous. This CDR3 is 11 amino acids long. Germline V gives CDR1 DFQATT, CDR2 SNEGSKA (reference sequence). The CDR3 spells CSVLRTYEQYF. Written as DNA, the CDR3 is TGCAGCGTCCTCAGGACCTACGAGCAGTACTTC.

The gene calls are TRBV5-1 and TRBJ2-7; TRBD1 or TRBD2 may be the D gene (5 bases each). Trimming took off 5 bases at V and 9 bases at J, with 24 bases between the two ends. The CDR3 runs 15 residues. Germline loops: CDR1 SGHRS, CDR2 YFSETQ. The CDR3 DNA follows: TGCGCCAGCAGTCCTGGCGAGGGCCTGGCAAGGGGGCAGTACTTC. Amino acids: CASSPGEGLARGQYF.

The CDR3 sequence is CAWSPSLGRGNHQPQHF. In DNA form, the CDR3 reads TGTGCCTGGAGCCCATCCCTGGGCAGGGGAAACCATCAGCCCCAGCATTTT. This chain links TRBV30 with TRBJ1-5; maybe TRBD1 (6 bases). CDR1 and CDR2 from the germline V gene are GTSNPN and SVGIG (reference sequence). The CDR3 extends over 17 amino acids. The V end was cut by 3 bases, the J end by 5 bases, with 23 bases between.

The chain has TRBV9 and TRBJ1-4, with D hard to call. This CDR3 contains 15 residues. Germline V lookup: CDR1 SGDLS, CDR2 YYNGEE. The V gene lost 5 bases and the J gene lost 0 bases, with 11 bases spanning the gap. The CDR3 DNA follows: TGTGCCAGCAGTCAGTACAGCGCAACTAATGAAAAACTGTTTTTT. It yields the protein CASSQYSATNEKLFF.

V is TRBV6-6 and J is TRBJ1-2; possible D gene TRBD1, 5 bases. There are 16 residues in the CDR3. The V gene's germline CDR1 is MNHNY and CDR2 SVGAGI (reference sequence). V was shortened by 0 bases and J by 10 bases, with 21 bases between the two germline ends. In nucleotides, the CDR3 is TGTGCCAGCAGTTACTCGCGGGTCGACGTTGGGGGGTTCTACACCTTC. It codes for CASSYSRVDVGGFYTF.